These T cell receptor beta chains were read from a single sample in a study of beta chain features in type 1 diabetes. TCRdb's table, derived via immunoSEQ multiplex PCR, lists solely in-frame clones and lacks some. This sample yields roughly 170,000 clones, of which about 13% are seen a single time; about 0.66% belongs to the top ten. The sequencing sample was made of central memory CD4+ T cells from blood. Source of these receptors: a young woman in good health. Both conserved end residues are part of each CDR3. D genes are given only for firm matches. The size of a clone is reported for some rows only, either as once, few or many, or as a class for expanded clones.

size: few; D: .; J: TRBJ1-4; V: TRBV27; DNA: TGTGCCAGCGGATACAGGGCGCCCAATGAAAAACTGTTTTTT; CDR3: CASGYRAPNEKLFF
size: .; D: TRBD2; J: TRBJ2-3; V: TRBV11-2; DNA: TGTGCCAGCAGCTTCGGACTAGCCACAGATACGCAGTATTTT; CDR3: CASSFGLATDTQYF
size: .; D: .; J: TRBJ2-1; V: TRBV6-5; DNA: TGTGCCAGCAGTTACTCCTACCAACGGACAGCTCAGTTCTTC; CDR3: CASSYSYQRTAQFF
size: .; D: TRBD1; J: TRBJ2-2; V: TRBV7-3; DNA: TGTGCCAGCAGCTTGTCACTGGACAGGGGGCGGACCGGGGAGCTGTTTTTT; CDR3: CASSLSLDRGRTGELFF
size: .; D: TRBD2; J: TRBJ2-2; V: TRBV6-5; DNA: TGTGCGGGGGGGACGAACACCGGGGAGCTGTTTTTT; CDR3: CAGGTNTGELFF
size: few; D: TRBD1; J: TRBJ1-2; V: TRBV13; DNA: TGTGCCAGCAGTATCCAGGGGGCGGGCGGCTACACCTTC; CDR3: CASSIQGAGGYTF
size: few; D: .; J: TRBJ1-1; V: TRBV6-6; DNA: TGTGCCAGCAGTTACTACAGGGAAGCTTTCTTT; CDR3: CASSYYREAFF
size: .; D: TRBD1; J: TRBJ2-7; V: TRBV5-4; DNA: TGTGCCAGCAGCCCCCAGGGGGCGAGGGGGGTCGGCGAGCAGTACTTC; CDR3: CASSPQGARGVGEQYF
size: few; D: TRBD2; J: TRBJ2-3; V: TRBV9; DNA: TGTGCCAGCAGCGTAGCCTCACTAGCGGCTAGCACAGATACGCAGTATTTT; CDR3: CASSVASLAASTDTQYF
size: few; D: .; J: TRBJ1-1; V: TRBV5-1; DNA: TGCGCCAGCAGCTTGACAGCGAACACTGAAGCTTTCTTT; CDR3: CASSLTANTEAFF
size: .; D: TRBD2; J: TRBJ2-1; V: TRBV18; DNA: TGTGCCAGCTCACCATATACCACGGGAGGGGGAGGTGAGCAGTTCTTC; CDR3: CASSPYTTGGGGEQFF
size: few; D: .; J: TRBJ1-1; V: TRBV9; DNA: TGTGCCAGCAGCGTAGGAAACAGGGCGAACACTGAAGCTTTCTTT; CDR3: CASSVGNRANTEAFF
size: few; D: .; J: TRBJ2-7; V: TRBV9; DNA: TGTGCCAGCCAACGAGATGTCGGTTACGAGCAGTACTTC; CDR3: CASQRDVGYEQYF
size: .; D: .; J: TRBJ2-1; V: TRBV9; DNA: TGTGCCAGCAGCGTAGGGCTCAACAATGAGCAGTTCTTC; CDR3: CASSVGLNNEQFF
size: .; D: TRBD2; J: TRBJ2-1; V: TRBV4-3; DNA: TGCGCCAGCAGCCTCACCACTAGCGGGAGGAATGAGCAGTTCTTC; CDR3: CASSLTTSGRNEQFF
size: few; D: TRBD2; J: TRBJ2-3; V: TRBV7-6; DNA: TGTGCCAGCAGCTTAGCTGGGACTAGCGGGAGTCCAGATACGCAGTATTTT; CDR3: CASSLAGTSGSPDTQYF
size: .; D: TRBD2; J: TRBJ2-2; V: TRBV5-1; DNA: TGCGCCAGCAACATTGGGCTAGCGGGAGCTGGAACCGGGGAGCTGTTTTTT; CDR3: CASNIGLAGAGTGELFF
size: .; D: TRBD1; J: TRBJ1-1; V: TRBV5-4; DNA: TGTGCCAGCAGCTTGGGGACAGGTTTGGACACTGAAGCTTTCTTT; CDR3: CASSLGTGLDTEAFF
size: few; D: TRBD1; J: TRBJ1-5; V: TRBV10-3; DNA: TGTGCCATCAGTGAGGGGGGACAGCTCAATCAGCCCCAGCATTTT; CDR3: CAISEGGQLNQPQHF
size: .; D: TRBD1; J: TRBJ2-3; V: TRBV7-9; DNA: TGTGCCAGCAGCCACAGCGGACAGGGCCCAGATACGCAGTATTTT; CDR3: CASSHSGQGPDTQYF
size: .; D: TRBD1; J: TRBJ1-5; V: TRBV30; DNA: TGTGCCTGGAGTCCGGGACAGGGTACCAATCAGCCCCAGCATTTT; CDR3: CAWSPGQGTNQPQHF
size: .; D: TRBD2; J: TRBJ2-3; V: TRBV28; DNA: TGTGCCAGCAGTTTAGTGGGACTAGTAACAGATACGCAGTATTTT; CDR3: CASSLVGLVTDTQYF
size: few; D: .; J: TRBJ2-5; V: TRBV30; DNA: TGTGCCTGGAACAGGGCAAGCCAAGAGACCCAGTACTTC; CDR3: CAWNRASQETQYF
size: few; D: TRBD2; J: TRBJ2-1; V: TRBV5-4; DNA: TGTGCCAGCAGTCGACGTAGCGGGAGGGCATGGAATGAGCAGTTCTTC; CDR3: CASSRRSGRAWNEQFF
size: .; D: .; J: TRBJ1-2; V: TRBV18; DNA: TGTGCCAGCTCACCAGGGGCCCGTTATGGCTACACCTTC; CDR3: CASSPGARYGYTF
size: .; D: TRBD2; J: TRBJ2-1; V: TRBV7-9; DNA: TGTGCCAGCAGCGGAGCTTCGGTTTACCGGCTAGCGGGGGAGCAGTTCTTC; CDR3: CASSGASVYRLAGEQFF
size: .; D: TRBD1; J: TRBJ1-2; V: TRBV30; DNA: TGTGCCTGGACTAAGGGACAGGGGGCTGTGTGGGGCTACACCTTC; CDR3: CAWTKGQGAVWGYTF
size: few; D: .; J: TRBJ2-1; V: TRBV25-1; DNA: TGTGCCAGCAGCCGCCCCGGTTCGGGAGCGTACAATGAGCAGTTCTTC; CDR3: CASSRPGSGAYNEQFF
size: .; D: TRBD1; J: TRBJ2-3; V: TRBV12-5; DNA: TGTGCTAGTGGTTCGGGACAGGGCACAGATACGCAGTATTTT; CDR3: CASGSGQGTDTQYF
size: .; D: TRBD1; J: TRBJ1-2; V: TRBV5-4; DNA: TGTGCCAGCAGCCCACGGACAGGCGCCTATGGCTACACCTTC; CDR3: CASSPRTGAYGYTF
size: few; D: .; J: TRBJ1-1; V: TRBV29-1; DNA: TGCAGCGGTGGACAGTCCACTGAAGCTTTCTTT; CDR3: CSGGQSTEAFF
size: few; D: .; J: TRBJ2-7; V: TRBV6-1; DNA: TGTGCCAGCAGTCAAACAGGGAACGAGCAGTACTTC; CDR3: CASSQTGNEQYF
size: .; D: TRBD2; J: TRBJ2-4; V: TRBV27; DNA: TGTGCCAGCAGTTTAGGGAGCGGGAGTCATTCCAAAAACATTCAGTACTTC; CDR3: CASSLGSGSHSKNIQYF
size: few; D: .; J: TRBJ1-5; V: TRBV5-5; DNA: TGTGCCAGCAGCTTGGCCGTCACTGCCAATCAGCCCCAGCATTTT; CDR3: CASSLAVTANQPQHF
size: many; D: TRBD1; J: TRBJ1-2; V: TRBV30; DNA: TGTGCCTGGGACAGGGGTGGCTACACCTTC; CDR3: CAWDRGGYTF
size: .; D: TRBD1; J: TRBJ1-5; V: TRBV10-3; DNA: TGTGCCATCAGTACCGGACAGGGGGATCAGCCCCAGCATTTT; CDR3: CAISTGQGDQPQHF
size: .; D: .; J: TRBJ1-4; V: TRBV9; DNA: TGTGCCAGCAGCGTAGCCGGAGACAGCGAACTGTTTTTT; CDR3: CASSVAGDSELFF
size: .; D: .; J: TRBJ2-2; V: TRBV29-1; DNA: TGCAGCGCCGGACAGCGGACAAGCGCCGGGGAGCTGTTTTTT; CDR3: CSAGQRTSAGELFF
size: few; D: .; J: TRBJ1-4; V: TRBV18; DNA: TGTGCCAGCTCACCGATCGAGACAACTAATGAAAAACTGTTTTTT; CDR3: CASSPIETTNEKLFF
size: many; D: .; J: TRBJ1-1; V: TRBV27; DNA: TGTGCCAGCAGTACACAGGTGAACACTGAAGCTTTCTTT; CDR3: CASSTQVNTEAFF